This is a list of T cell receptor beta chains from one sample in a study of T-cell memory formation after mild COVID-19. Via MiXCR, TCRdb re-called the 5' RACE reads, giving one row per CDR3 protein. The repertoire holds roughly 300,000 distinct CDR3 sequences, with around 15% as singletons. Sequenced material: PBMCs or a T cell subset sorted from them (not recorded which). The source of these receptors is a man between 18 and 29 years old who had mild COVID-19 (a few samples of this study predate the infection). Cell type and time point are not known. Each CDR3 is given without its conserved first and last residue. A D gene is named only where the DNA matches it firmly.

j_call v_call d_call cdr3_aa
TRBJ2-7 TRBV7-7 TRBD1 ASSYRGLSYEQY
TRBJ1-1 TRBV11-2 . ASSSRVWSTEAF
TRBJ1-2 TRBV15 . ATSRTLSDGYT
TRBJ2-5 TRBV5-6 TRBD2 ASSLRLAGEETQY
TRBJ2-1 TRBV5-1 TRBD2 ASSLLAGGFEQF
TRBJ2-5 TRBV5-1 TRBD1 ASSRGTVETQY
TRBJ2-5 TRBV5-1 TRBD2 ASSGTSGQETQY
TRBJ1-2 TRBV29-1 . SVVGAGIYGYT
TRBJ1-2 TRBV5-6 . ASSRTASSSYT
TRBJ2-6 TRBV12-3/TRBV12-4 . ASSEGSGANVLT
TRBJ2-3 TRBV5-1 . ASSSTTSSTDTQY
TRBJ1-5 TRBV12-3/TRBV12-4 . ASSPQTLVGQPQH
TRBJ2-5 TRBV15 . ATSNQGETQY
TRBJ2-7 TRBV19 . ASRVTESSYEQY
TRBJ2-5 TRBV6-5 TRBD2 ASSNYGAGGETQY
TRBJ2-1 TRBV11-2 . ASSFDSYNEQF
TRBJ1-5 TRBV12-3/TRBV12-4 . ASSFGGANQPQH
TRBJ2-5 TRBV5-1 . ASSLAGIETQY
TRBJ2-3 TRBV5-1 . ASSLGWGSTDTQY
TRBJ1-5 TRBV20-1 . SARAPGHGSGQPQH
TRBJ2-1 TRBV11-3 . ASSVGTVGNEQF
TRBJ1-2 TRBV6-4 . ASSDSPLRGYT
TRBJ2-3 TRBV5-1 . ASSPSGASTDTQY
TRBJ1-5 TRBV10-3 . AISESEGSHFYQPQH
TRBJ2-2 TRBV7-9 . ASSFILGDGEDTGELF
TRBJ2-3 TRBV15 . ATSPRRGGLLTDTQY
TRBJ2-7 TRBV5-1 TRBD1 ASSSATGGYEQY
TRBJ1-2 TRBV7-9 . ASTVIYGYT
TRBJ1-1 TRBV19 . ASSRGVNTEAF
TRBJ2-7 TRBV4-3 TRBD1 ASSPEPSGTGYEQY
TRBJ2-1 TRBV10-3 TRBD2 AIRTDGMGGNEQF
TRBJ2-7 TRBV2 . ASIPGQGLTSSYEQY
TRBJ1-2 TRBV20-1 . SARWSQKNGYT
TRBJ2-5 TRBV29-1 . SVEGGALETQY
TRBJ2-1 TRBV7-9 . ASSLGLGWAQF
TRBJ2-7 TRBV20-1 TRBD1 SARRDSYEQY
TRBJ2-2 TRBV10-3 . AISVGAGGDDTGELF
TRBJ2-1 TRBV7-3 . ASSPPDYNEQF
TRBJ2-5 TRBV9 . ASSVGRETQY
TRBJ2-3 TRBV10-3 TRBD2 AISEWSSGAGADTQY
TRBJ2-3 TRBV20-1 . SVPRVTQDTQY
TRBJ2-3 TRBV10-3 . AISVQRDMTDTQY
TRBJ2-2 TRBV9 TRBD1 ASSVALLDRDTGELF
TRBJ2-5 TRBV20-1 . STAHRETQY
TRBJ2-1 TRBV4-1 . ASSQAREYNEQF
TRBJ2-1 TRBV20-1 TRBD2 SARVASGNNEQF